This T cell receptor (beta chain) was found in a study of technical replicates of blood from several donors. Produced via immunoSEQ multiplex PCR; TCRdb's table is partial and in-frame only. The repertoire has under 100,000 clones, approximately 94% of them found once; the top ten carry 0.25%. The sample holds one count of this clone. V lost 1 base, J lost 7 bases, and 9 bases stayed unmatched. Looked up from germline, CDR1 is SGHNT and CDR2 is YYREEE (reference sequence). The length of the CDR3 is 16 residues. Sequencing was carried out using T cells isolated from PBMCs. The source is a human donor in good health. The genes are TRBV5-4 and TRBJ1-4; TRBD1 aligns across 8 bases. The CDR3 sequence: CASSLLRGRGSEKLFF. Here the CDR3 DNA reads TGTGCCAGCAGCTTGCTCAGGGGGCGGGGCAGTGAAAAACTGTTTTTT.